A selection of T cell receptor beta chains follows, all from one sample in a study of blood T cell repertoires in COVID-19. Clones were sequenced by immunoSEQ multiplex PCR, and TCRdb holds only the in-frame ones, with some missing. The sample includes tens of thousands of clones, approximately 80% of them seen just once. The material sequenced was peripheral blood. These receptors came from a man at least 80 years old with COVID-19, enrolled during active disease. The conserved cysteine and the conserved F or W are not part of the CDR3 here. The order of the fields is CDR3 length, V gene, J gene, CDR3 protein.

length: 13
V: TRBV15
J: TRBJ2-3
CDR3: ATTALREGTDTQY

length: 12
V: TRBV7-9
J: TRBJ1-1
CDR3: ASSFGQGWTEAF

length: 13
V: TRBV7-3
J: TRBJ1-1
CDR3: ASSSQASRNTEAF

length: 11
V: TRBV2
J: TRBJ2-4
CDR3: ASDRGPPNIQY

length: 14
V: TRBV5-1
J: TRBJ1-3
CDR3: ASSSGDAIAGNTIY

length: 12
V: TRBV10-3
J: TRBJ2-1
CDR3: AISDSGRAVEQF

length: 10
V: TRBV15
J: TRBJ1-1
CDR3: ATSSRDVTAF

length: 11
V: TRBV5-3
J: TRBJ1-1
CDR3: ARSTGQGSEAF

length: 14
V: TRBV5-1
J: TRBJ2-4
CDR3: ASSLLAGAQKNIQY

length: 11
V: TRBV19
J: TRBJ2-1
CDR3: ASKDRGKDEQF

length: 14
V: TRBV6-5
J: TRBJ2-1
CDR3: ASSYRTSGIRDEQF

length: 14
V: TRBV5-4
J: TRBJ2-1
CDR3: ASSPRGGGPTYEQF

length: 14
V: TRBV10-3
J: TRBJ1-3
CDR3: AISESEGMTGNTIY

length: 13
V: TRBV24-1
J: TRBJ2-2
CDR3: ATSDLDRAGGELF

length: 12
V: TRBV7-9
J: TRBJ1-2
CDR3: ASSETGVSYGYT

length: 13
V: TRBV10-1
J: TRBJ2-3
CDR3: ASSESGFEADTQY

length: 12
V: TRBV24-1
J: TRBJ2-3
CDR3: ATSARGSTDTQY

length: 11
V: TRBV6-6
J: TRBJ1-1
CDR3: ASSFDRNTEAF

length: 12
V: TRBV27
J: TRBJ1-5
CDR3: ASGTGNPGQPQH

length: 17
V: TRBV29-1
J: TRBJ2-3
CDR3: SVEGPGQGFPAGTDTQY

length: 13
V: TRBV9
J: TRBJ2-5
CDR3: ASSVLAGDQETQY

length: 12
V: TRBV5-8
J: TRBJ1-5
CDR3: ASSLARSREPQH

length: 16
V: TRBV6-2/TRBV6-3
J: TRBJ1-4
CDR3: ASRPTRQVQATNEKLF

length: 14
V: TRBV5-6
J: TRBJ1-6
CDR3: ASSFHPLPQGSPLH

length: 10
V: TRBV27
J: TRBJ1-1
CDR3: ASSQQGARAF

length: 13
V: TRBV28
J: TRBJ1-1
CDR3: ASSLGTGRDTEAF

length: 10
V: TRBV20-1
J: TRBJ2-3
CDR3: SASYRTNTQY

length: 15
V: TRBV5-1
J: TRBJ2-5
CDR3: ASRTSGGLQYQETQY

length: 13
V: TRBV10-3
J: TRBJ1-5
CDR3: AISEGQKLDQPQH

length: 15
V: TRBV9
J: TRBJ2-1
CDR3: ASSSLGRGGAYNEQF

length: 11
V: TRBV4-3
J: TRBJ1-2
CDR3: ASSHQVNYGYT